This TCR beta chain was obtained from a study of cytomegalovirus exposure and HLA in healthy donors. Worth noting for this clone: Its antigen remains unknown.

General observations from the study: By HLA locus, TCR association rates varied in a later analysis, with DRB1 showing the most and HLA-C the fewest. Sequencing likely generated an artifact that appeared as a cluster of highly shared sequence variants. It emerged from a later analysis that several of the most significant clusters appeared to be linked to common viral pathogens.

The PCR used 60 Vbeta and 13 Jbeta primers. Per the study methods: Later reanalysis found tens of millions of unique TCR beta chains, around 10 million of them shared. Method: immunoSEQ multiplex PCR; TCRdb's copy keeps in-frame clones and lacks some. That table supplies the V and J calls and clone size; D and trimming were determined from the DNA. The data contain roughly 160,000 clones, 80% of them singletons. In germline, CDR1 is KGHSH, CDR2 LQKENI. CDR3 length equals 11 residues. Trimming stripped 7 bases from V and 6 bases from J, with 6 bases between. The sample consisted of PBMCs. The rearrangement links TRBV18 to TRBJ1-4; D is unclear. This TCR came from a woman between 45 and 65 years old in good health and CMV-seropositive. In DNA form, the CDR3 reads TGTGCCAGCTTAGGAGATGAAAAACTGTTTTTT. Residues: CASLGDEKLFF.